This passage covers 25 T cell receptor beta chains from one sample sequenced in a study of regulatory T cells in long-lasting Graves disease. As for time point: newly diagnosed GD, antithyroid drugs for less than 3 months. Following extraction of RNA from PBMCs, that RNA was used to make the TCR library. To make TCR beta libraries, researchers used iRepertoire HTBI primers and Arm-PCR of CDR3 regions. TCRdb analysed the multiplex PCR reads with MiXCR anew, one entry per CDR3 protein. There are 400,000 to 500,000 distinct CDR3 sequences in the sample; roughly 17% occur only once, and around 10% lies in the top ten. These records were also assigned to another study, of T cells in Graves' hyperthyroidism and ophthalmopathy.

The sequencing used peripheral blood mononuclear cells (PBMCs), collected at new diagnosis, from a patient treated with antithyroid drugs. These receptors came from a woman under 40 with Graves disease.

V and J are TRBV5-1 and TRBJ2-3; D remains unclear. Germline V gene data show CDR1 as SGHRS and CDR2 as YFSETQ. Trimming took off 2 bases at V and 4 bases at J, with 8 bases between the two ends. The length of the CDR3 is 13 residues. CDR3 residues: CASSFRFSDTQYF. CDR3 sequence (DNA): TGCGCCAGCAGCTTCCGCTTCTCAGATACGCAGTATTTT.

The chain links TRBV20-1 to TRBJ2-4, with a tentative D call TRBD2 (6 bases). Trimming cost V 6 bases and J 0 bases, with 15 bases left between them. Germline V gives CDR1 DFQATT, CDR2 SNEGSKA (reference sequence). CDR3 length: 15 residues. The CDR3 DNA reads as TGCAGTGCCCACGCCGGGACTGTAGCCAAAAACATTCAGTACTTC. This codes for CSAHAGTVAKNIQYF.

Points on this clonotype: The junction differs from germline at one of its ends, possibly a read error. The J gene is TRBJ2-7, the V gene TRBV11-2; no reliable D call. In germline, CDR1 is SGHAT, CDR2 FQNNGV. The CDR3 extends over 13 amino acids. The CDR3, as DNA: TGTGCCAGCAGCTTCTGGCAGAGGTACGGGCAGTACTTC. Translating gives CASSFWQRYGQYF.

This clonotype was recorded at least ten times. The chain uses TRBV18 and TRBJ2-1, with TRBD1 matching 8 bases. The CDR3 runs 14 residues. V shed 3 bases and J 8 bases; nucleotides not matched to a gene: 6. Per the germline V gene, CDR1 is KGHSH and CDR2 is LQKENI. The CDR3 sequence: CASSPIAGGDEQFF. The DNA for the CDR3 is TGTGCCAGCTCACCGATCGCAGGGGGCGATGAGCAGTTCTTC.

This clonotype has only a few counts. V is TRBV19 and J is TRBJ2-5, with 8 bases that match TRBD1. CDR3 length: 14 residues. V shed 3 bases and J 5 bases; nucleotides not matched to a gene: 5. Germline V gene lookup returns CDR1 LNHDA and CDR2 SQIVND (reference sequence). CDR3 nucleotides: TGTGCCAGTAGTATCTCCAGGGGGCTTGAGACCCAGTACTTC. Its protein is CASSISRGLETQYF.

This chain joins TRBV30 and TRBJ1-4, with 7 bases identical to TRBD1. This CDR3 is 13 amino acids long. Germline lookup yields CDR1 GTSNPN and CDR2 SVGIG (reference sequence). After removal of 1 base from V and 8 bases from J, the junction contained 4 bases not matched to a gene. CDR3 DNA: TGTGCCTGGAGTGACAGGGGCCCGGAAAAACTGTTTTTT. Protein sequence: CAWSDRGPEKLFF.

The chain uses TRBV9 and TRBJ2-3; D might be TRBD2 (6 bases). CDR3 length equals 17 residues. Trimming removed 2 bases from V and 1 base from J, with 17 bases in between. The germline gives CDR1 SGDLS, CDR2 YYNGEE. The chain's CDR3 is CASSVYGPLAGTDTQYF. CDR3 nucleotide sequence: TGTGCCAGCAGCGTTTATGGTCCCTTAGCGGGCACAGATACGCAGTATTTT.

This clonotype was observed many times. The chain links TRBV28 to TRBJ1-5, with D hard to call. CDR1 MDHEN and CDR2 SYDVKM come from the germline V gene. The CDR3 contains 15 residues. V was cut by 3 bases and J by 3 bases, with 12 bases left in between. CDR3 sequence (DNA): TGTGCCAGCAGTTTTTTCAGGCTCCCCAATCAGCCCCAGCATTTT. Translating gives CASSFFRLPNQPQHF.

The rearrangement uses TRBV14 and TRBJ1-1; D uncertain. Germline values: CDR1 SGHDN, CDR2 FVKESK. V was shortened by 2 bases and J by 10 bases, with 17 bases between the two germline ends. The CDR3 spans 14 residues. The CDR3 loop reads CASSQFISQGRAFF. In DNA form, the CDR3 reads TGTGCCAGCAGCCAATTCATATCGCAAGGGAGAGCTTTCTTT.

To note about this clonotype: Possible read error: a much larger clone is one base away. The chain combines TRBV20-1 with TRBJ2-4; D gene uncertain. The CDR3 has 13 residues. Looked up from germline, CDR1 is DFQATT and CDR2 is SNEGSKA (reference sequence). The DNA of the CDR3 is TGCAGTGCGAGAGTCGCGGAAGACAATGAGCAGTACTTC. This codes for CSARVAEDNEQYF.

The chain employs TRBV5-4 and TRBJ2-7; D is unresolved. CDR3 length: 15 amino acids. The germline V and J ends were trimmed by 0 bases and 3 bases, with 13 bases remaining between them. Per the germline V gene, CDR1 is SGHNT and CDR2 is YYREEE (reference sequence). CDR3 amino acids: CASSLAGTLFYEQYF. The CDR3, as DNA: TGTGCCAGCAGCTTGGCCGGAACCCTCTTCTACGAGCAGTACTTC.

Regarding this clonotype: This sequence may be a read error, since a much larger clone differs from it by one base. The CDR3 nucleotides are TGTGTCAGCAGTTTGCCGGTACGGGATTGGTACAATGAGCAGTTCTTC. Translated, it gives CVSSLPVRDWYNEQFF. The V call is TRBV28, the J call TRBJ2-1, with D possibly matching TRBD2 (5 bases). Germline CDR1 MDHEN, CDR2 SYDVKM. The CDR3 contains 16 residues. The full variable domain, in which reference TRBV28 and TRBJ2-1 provide the parts outside the CDR3, is DVKVTQSSRYLVKRTGEKVFLECVQDMDHENMFWYRQDPGLGLRLIYFSYDVKMKEKGDIPEGYSVSREKKERFSLILESASTNQTSMYLCVSSLPVRDWYNEQFFGPGTRLTVL.

This clonotype was counted a few times. Possible read error: a much larger clone is one base away. V and J are TRBV12-3 or TRBV12-4 and TRBJ2-7, with 10 bases lining up with TRBD2. Trimming took 7 bases from V and 3 from J; bases not matched to a gene: 9. The CDR3 runs 15 residues. Here the CDR3 DNA reads TGTGCCAGCACGCTGCCGACTAGCGGGCTCTACGAGCAGTACTTC. Its translation: CASTLPTSGLYEQYF.

In this sample, this clonotype turned up many times. The DNA for the CDR3 is TGTGCCAGCAGTTCTTACCGGACGGGGCCCGGGGGCTACACCTTC. This codes for CASSSYRTGPGGYTF. The V call is TRBV6-5, the J call TRBJ1-2; D perhaps matches TRBD1 (5 bases). The CDR3 contains 15 residues. With 4 bases removed from V and 8 bases from J, the gap between germline ends came to 20 bases. Per the germline V gene, CDR1 is MNHEY and CDR2 is SVGAGI.

This clonotype was counted ten times or more. The V gene is TRBV12-3 or TRBV12-4, the J gene TRBJ2-1, with a possible D match to TRBD2 (6 bases). V lost 5 bases and J lost 2, with 13 bases in between. There are 15 residues in the CDR3. The CDR3 DNA reads TGTGCCAGCAGTGCTCGGGAGTTACCCTACAATGAGCAGTTCTTC. It encodes CASSARELPYNEQFF.

This clonotype occurred a few times. CDR3 DNA: TGCGCCAGCGGTCACACCGGGACAGATAACTATGGCTACACCTTC. It translates to CASGHTGTDNYGYTF. The chain couples TRBV5-1 to TRBJ1-2, with 7 bases that match TRBD1. CDR3 size: 15 residues. With V trimmed by 7 bases and J by 1 base, 10 bases remained unmatched. Germline V gives CDR1 SGHRS, CDR2 YFSETQ.

A note on this clonotype: With a much larger clone just one base away, this may be a read error. V gene TRBV29-1 combines with J gene TRBJ1-2, with D unresolved. The CDR3 runs to 13 residues. Germline-derived CDR1 and CDR2 are SQVTM and ANQGSEA. CDR3 sequence: CSAEEERIYGYTF. The CDR3 DNA follows: TGCAGCGCTGAAGAAGAAAGGATCTATGGCTACACCTTC.

This clonotype was recorded many times. V is TRBV28 and J is TRBJ2-1; D may match TRBD1 or TRBD2 (5 bases each). Between the trimmed V and J ends, which lost 4 bases and 5 bases, there was a span of 6 bases. The CDR3 covers 12 residues. Per germline, CDR1 MDHEN and CDR2 SYDVKM. DNA of the CDR3: TGTGCCAGCAGTTGGGGGAACAATGAGCAGTTCTTC. This translates into CASSWGNNEQFF.

In its sample, this clonotype was seen many times. This chain uses TRBV10-3 with TRBJ2-5; 13 bases match TRBD2. V shed 6 bases and J 3 bases; nucleotides not matched to a gene: 4. Germline V gene data show CDR1 as ENHRY and CDR2 as SYGVKD. The CDR3 is made up of 15 amino acids. The CDR3 is CAIRSGTSGEETQYF. In DNA, the CDR3 is TGTGCCATCAGGTCCGGGACTAGCGGGGAAGAGACCCAGTACTTC.

With respect to this clonotype: This probably arose from a read error, given a far larger clone one base away. The V call is TRBV7-2, the J call TRBJ2-7, with 9 bases aligning to TRBD1. CDR1 and CDR2 (germline): SGHTA, FQGNSA. J was trimmed by 1 base and V by 5 bases; bases with no gene match: 9. This CDR3 region has 16 residues. In DNA form, the CDR3 reads TGTGCCAGCAGCCCGCAGGGACAGGGATCATCCTACGAGCAGTACTTC. Amino acid sequence: CASSPQGQGSSYEQYF.

The table lists this clonotype with many counts. The J gene is TRBJ2-3, the V gene TRBV15, with 10 bases aligning to TRBD2. With 0 bases clipped from V and 1 base from J, the junction kept 13 bases outside the gene matches. From germline, CDR1 is LNHNV and CDR2 YYDKDF (reference sequence). This CDR3 has 20 amino acids. CDR3 DNA: TGTGCCACCAGCAGAGAGAGCGGGAGGGCCGCGCCACTCGGCACAGATACGCAGTATTTT. Residues: CATSRESGRAAPLGTDTQYF. Filled out from reference TRBV15 and TRBJ2-3, the complete variable domain reads DAMVIQNPRYQVTQFGKPVTLSCSQTLNHNVMYWYQQKSSQAPKLLFHYYDKDFNNEADTPDNFQSRRPNTSFCFLDIRSPGLGDTAMYLCATSRESGRAAPLGTDTQYFGPGTRLTVL.

This clonotype was seen many times. This chain uses TRBV20-1 with TRBJ2-7; no clear D. V lost 2 bases, J lost 3 bases, and 11 bases lay in between. This CDR3 region has 13 residues. The germline V gene has CDR1 DFQATT and CDR2 SNEGSKA (reference sequence). CDR3 sequence (DNA): TGCAGTGCTAGACGACCAGCCTACTACGAGCAGTACTTC. Protein product: CSARRPAYYEQYF.

The chain carries TRBV11-2 and TRBJ2-1; 10 nucleotides agree with TRBD1. Germline trimming cut 5 bases from V and 4 bases from J; bases unmatched to any gene: 5. Germline V gene data show CDR1 as SGHAT and CDR2 as FQNNGV. The CDR3 consists of 15 residues. The CDR3 reads CASSLPGQGYNEQFF. In DNA, the CDR3 is TGTGCCAGCAGCCTGCCGGGACAGGGGTACAATGAGCAGTTCTTC.

The chain is built from TRBV6-5 and TRBJ2-3; perhaps TRBD2 as D (5 bases). The CDR3 has 17 amino acids. Trimming shortened V by 4 bases and J by 3 bases, and 20 bases separated the two germline ends. Germline CDR1 reads MNHEY; CDR2 reads SVGAGI. The CDR3 region is CASSSTSTGDGTDTQYF. The DNA for the CDR3 is TGTGCCAGCAGTTCCACCAGCACCGGGGATGGGACAGATACGCAGTATTTT.

This clonotype turned up a few times. The V and J genes are TRBV6-1 and TRBJ2-7, with 7 bases lining up with TRBD2. This CDR3 comprises 13 residues. Germline V gene lookup returns CDR1 MNHNS and CDR2 SASEGT. V trimming: 3 bases; J trimming: 12 bases; junction bases outside the gene matches: 11. CDR3 loop: CASSDEPAGPGYF. DNA for the CDR3: TGTGCCAGCAGTGACGAGCCAGCGGGACCTGGGTACTTC.